The rows below give T cell receptor beta chains drawn from one sample of a study of T-cell reconstitution after alpha-beta-depleted transplantation in children. TCRdb recomputed calls from the PCR reads with MiXCR, one row per CDR3 protein. This sample has roughly 45,000 distinct CDR3 sequences, with 9.2% found just once. The input for sequencing was PBMCs, mostly from graft donor cells, taken 60 days after TCRalphabeta/CD19-depleted stem cell transplant. The receptor set was obtained from a male patient between 2 and 15 years old who had a stem cell transplant for chronic granulomatous disease, so the T cells may come from the graft donor. The CDR3 runs from the conserved cysteine through the conserved F or W. D genes are given only for firm matches. Size tells how often a clone was seen (once, few, many) or the class of an expanded clone, and some rows leave it out.

v_gene,j_gene,d_gene,abundance,CDR3nt,CDR3aa
TRBV7-9,TRBJ2-5,NA,many,TGTGCCAGCAGCAACCTAGCATCAGAGACCCAGTACTTC,CASSNLASETQYF
TRBV12-3/TRBV12-4,TRBJ1-3,NA,NA,TGTGCCAGCAGCGGGGCGGGGGGACTCACCATATATTTT,CASSGAGGLTIYF
TRBV30,TRBJ1-5,NA,many,TGTGCCTGGAGTCCGACCTACAATCAGCCCCAGCATTTT,CAWSPTYNQPQHF
TRBV7-9,TRBJ1-5,NA,many,TGTGCCAGCAGTCGGGCAGGGGCGAGCAATCAGCCCCAGCATTTT,CASSRAGASNQPQHF
TRBV6-4,TRBJ2-3,NA,NA,TGTGCCAGCAGTGACTCACAGGGCACAGATACGCAGTATTTT,CASSDSQGTDTQYF
TRBV3-1,TRBJ1-1,NA,many,TGTGCCAGCAGCCAAAAAGGGAACACTGAAGCTTTCTTT,CASSQKGNTEAFF
TRBV27,TRBJ1-1,NA,medium-sized,TGTGCCAGCAGTTTTTACGGGGTATTGGGGAACACTGAAGCTTTCTTT,CASSFYGVLGNTEAFF
TRBV6-2/TRBV6-3,TRBJ2-3,NA,few,TGTGCCAGCGAAGGGCCGACTCACGCAGATACGCAGTATTTT,CASEGPTHADTQYF
TRBV6-5,TRBJ2-3,NA,many,TGTGCCAGCAGTTCCCCAGGACCGTGGTACACAGATACGCAGTATTTT,CASSSPGPWYTDTQYF
TRBV7-9,TRBJ1-6,NA,NA,TGTGCCAGCGGGTTATTCCAGGCGGCTCATTCACCCCTCCACTTT,CASGLFQAAHSPLHF
TRBV2,TRBJ1-1,NA,NA,TGTGCCAGCAGTTCGGGCCCCGGGAGGAACACTGAAGCTTTCTTT,CASSSGPGRNTEAFF
TRBV2,TRBJ2-7,TRBD1,many,TGTGCCAGCAGTGAATCAGGGGGTCGCGGGTACGAGCAGTACTTC,CASSESGGRGYEQYF
TRBV5-1,TRBJ2-1,TRBD2,many,TGCGCCAGCAGCTTGGCCGTGCGGGAGGGCCGGAATGAGCAGTTCTTC,CASSLAVREGRNEQFF
TRBV4-1,TRBJ2-7,TRBD2,many,TGCGCCAGCAGCCAAGTTAGTCGCGGGGGGGCCTACGAGCAGTACTTC,CASSQVSRGGAYEQYF
TRBV7-9,TRBJ2-7,NA,many,TGTGCCAGCAGCTTAGAAAACAGCGGAGCCGAGCAGTACTTC,CASSLENSGAEQYF
TRBV7-2,TRBJ2-4,NA,many,TGTGCCAGCAGCCCGAGGACTGGGGGAGCGGCCAAAAACATTCAGTACTTC,CASSPRTGGAAKNIQYF
TRBV29-1,TRBJ2-5,TRBD1,many,TGCAGCGTCGACCGGACAGGGGAGACCCAGTACTTC,CSVDRTGETQYF
TRBV20-1,TRBJ2-1,TRBD2,large,TGCAGTGCTAGCCAACTAGCGGGAGGCGATGAGCAGTTCTTC,CSASQLAGGDEQFF
TRBV28,TRBJ2-7,TRBD2,many,TGTGCCAGCAGTTCCCTAGCGGGAGTCGTCCAGCAGTACTTC,CASSSLAGVVQQYF
TRBV5-1,TRBJ2-1,TRBD2,many,TGCGCCAGCAGCTTGCTAGCGGGAGGGCCACGGAATGAGCAGTTCTTC,CASSLLAGGPRNEQFF
TRBV20-1,TRBJ2-2,NA,NA,TGCAGTGCTAGCAGCGTGATTGTGGGGGAGCTGTTTTTT,CSASSVIVGELFF
TRBV5-1,TRBJ2-1,NA,many,TGCGCCAGCAGCTTGGCCCGTCTAGAGGAAAATGAGCAGTTCTTC,CASSLARLEENEQFF
TRBV5-1,TRBJ2-1,TRBD2,many,TGCGCCAGCAGCTTGTCTAGCGGGAGGATCAATGAGCAGTTCTTC,CASSLSSGRINEQFF
TRBV20-1,TRBJ2-7,NA,many,TGCAGTGCCCCCAGGAGGTCCCTTGACTACGAGCAGTACTTC,CSAPRRSLDYEQYF
TRBV20-1,TRBJ2-7,NA,many,TGCAGTGCTTTCGAAGACACCCACGAGCAGTACTTC,CSAFEDTHEQYF
TRBV12-3/TRBV12-4,TRBJ2-7,NA,many,TGTGCCAGCAGATCAGGGCCATCCTACGAGCAGTACTTC,CASRSGPSYEQYF
TRBV29-1,TRBJ2-1,NA,few,TGCAGCGTTGGGGGGGACAGCAGGTCCTACAATGAGCAGTTCTTC,CSVGGDSRSYNEQFF
TRBV7-8,TRBJ1-5,NA,many,TGTGCCAGCAGCTTAGAACCATTCAGGGATCAGCCCCAGCATTTT,CASSLEPFRDQPQHF
TRBV12-3/TRBV12-4,TRBJ2-7,NA,medium-sized,TGTGCCAGCAGTCCGACTGTTCCGGGCATCGGCGAGCAGTACTTC,CASSPTVPGIGEQYF
TRBV5-1,TRBJ2-7,TRBD2,many,TGCGCCAGCAGCTTGGGGAGCGGGAGCTCCTACGAGCAGTACTTC,CASSLGSGSSYEQYF
TRBV18,TRBJ1-3,NA,few,TGTGCCAGCTCACCGAGTGTGGGGGCACACTCTGGAAACACCATATATTTT,CASSPSVGAHSGNTIYF
TRBV5-1,TRBJ1-3,NA,many,TGCGCCAGCAGCCGGGCTGCTGATTCTGGAAACACCATATATTTT,CASSRAADSGNTIYF